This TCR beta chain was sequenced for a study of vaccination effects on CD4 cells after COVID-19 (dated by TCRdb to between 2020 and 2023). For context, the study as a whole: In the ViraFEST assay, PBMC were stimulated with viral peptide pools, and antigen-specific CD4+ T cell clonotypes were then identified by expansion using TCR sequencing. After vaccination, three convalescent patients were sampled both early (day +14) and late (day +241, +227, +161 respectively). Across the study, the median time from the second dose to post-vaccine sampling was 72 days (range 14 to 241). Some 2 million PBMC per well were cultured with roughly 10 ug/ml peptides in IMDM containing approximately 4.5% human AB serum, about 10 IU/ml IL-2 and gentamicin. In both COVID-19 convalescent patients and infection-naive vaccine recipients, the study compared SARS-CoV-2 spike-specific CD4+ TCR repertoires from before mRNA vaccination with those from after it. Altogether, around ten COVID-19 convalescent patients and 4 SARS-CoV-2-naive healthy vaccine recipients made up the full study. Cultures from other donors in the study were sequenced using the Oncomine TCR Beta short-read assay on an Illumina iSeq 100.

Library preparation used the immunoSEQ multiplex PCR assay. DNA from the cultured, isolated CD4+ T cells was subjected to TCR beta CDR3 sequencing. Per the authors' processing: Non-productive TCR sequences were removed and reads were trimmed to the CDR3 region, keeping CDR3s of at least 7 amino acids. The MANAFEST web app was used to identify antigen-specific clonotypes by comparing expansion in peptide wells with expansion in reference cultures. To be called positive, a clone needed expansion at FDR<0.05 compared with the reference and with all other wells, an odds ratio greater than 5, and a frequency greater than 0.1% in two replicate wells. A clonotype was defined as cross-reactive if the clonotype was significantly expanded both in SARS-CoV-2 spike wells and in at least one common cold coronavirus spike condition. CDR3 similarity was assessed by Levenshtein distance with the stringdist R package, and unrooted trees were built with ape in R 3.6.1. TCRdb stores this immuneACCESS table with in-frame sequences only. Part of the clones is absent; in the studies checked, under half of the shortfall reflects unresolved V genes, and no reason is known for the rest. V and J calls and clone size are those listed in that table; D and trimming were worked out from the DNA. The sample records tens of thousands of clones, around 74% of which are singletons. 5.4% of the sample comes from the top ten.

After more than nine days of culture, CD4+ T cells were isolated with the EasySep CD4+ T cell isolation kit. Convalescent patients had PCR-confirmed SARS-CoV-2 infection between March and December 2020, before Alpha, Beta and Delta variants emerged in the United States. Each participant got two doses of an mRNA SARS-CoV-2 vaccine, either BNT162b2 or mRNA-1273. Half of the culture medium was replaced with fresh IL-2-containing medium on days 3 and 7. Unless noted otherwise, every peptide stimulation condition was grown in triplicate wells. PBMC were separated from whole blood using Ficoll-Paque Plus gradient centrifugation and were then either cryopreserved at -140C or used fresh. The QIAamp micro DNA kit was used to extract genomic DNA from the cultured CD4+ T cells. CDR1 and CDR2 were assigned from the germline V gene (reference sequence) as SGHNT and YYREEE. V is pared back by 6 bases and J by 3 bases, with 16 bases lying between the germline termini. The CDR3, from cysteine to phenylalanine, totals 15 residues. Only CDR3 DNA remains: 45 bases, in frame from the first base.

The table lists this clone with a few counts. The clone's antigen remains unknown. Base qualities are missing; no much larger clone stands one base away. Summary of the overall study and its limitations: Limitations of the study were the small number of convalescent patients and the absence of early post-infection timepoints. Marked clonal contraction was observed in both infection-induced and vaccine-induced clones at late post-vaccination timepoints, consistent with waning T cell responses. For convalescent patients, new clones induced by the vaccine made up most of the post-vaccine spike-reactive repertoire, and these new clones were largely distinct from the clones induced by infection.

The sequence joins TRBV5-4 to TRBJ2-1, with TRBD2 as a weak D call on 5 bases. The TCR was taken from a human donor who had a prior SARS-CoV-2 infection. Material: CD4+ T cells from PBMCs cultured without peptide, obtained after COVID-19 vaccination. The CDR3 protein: CASIKREAGYNEQFF. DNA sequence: TGTGCCAGCATTAAGAGGGAAGCTGGCTACAATGAGCAGTTCTTC.